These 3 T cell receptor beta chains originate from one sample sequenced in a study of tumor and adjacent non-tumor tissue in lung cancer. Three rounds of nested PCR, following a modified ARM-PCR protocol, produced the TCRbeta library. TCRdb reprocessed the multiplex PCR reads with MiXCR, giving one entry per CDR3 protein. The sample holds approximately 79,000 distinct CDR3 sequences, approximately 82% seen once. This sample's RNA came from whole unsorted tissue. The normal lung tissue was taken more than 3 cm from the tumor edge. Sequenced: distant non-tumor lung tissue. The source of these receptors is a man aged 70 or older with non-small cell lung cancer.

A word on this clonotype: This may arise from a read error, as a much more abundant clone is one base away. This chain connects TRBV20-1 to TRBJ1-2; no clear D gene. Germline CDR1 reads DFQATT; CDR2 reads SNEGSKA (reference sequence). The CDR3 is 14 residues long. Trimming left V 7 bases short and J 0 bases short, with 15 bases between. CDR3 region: CSGVSDTANYGYTF. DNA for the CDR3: TGCAGTGGTGTTTCAGATACCGCTAACTATGGCTACACCTTC.

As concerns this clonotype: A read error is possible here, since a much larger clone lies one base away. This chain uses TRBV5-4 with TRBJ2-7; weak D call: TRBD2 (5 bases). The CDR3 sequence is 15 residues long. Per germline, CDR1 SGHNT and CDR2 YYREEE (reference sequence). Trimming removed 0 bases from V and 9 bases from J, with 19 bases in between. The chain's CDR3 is CASSLGALAPNGQYF. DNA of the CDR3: TGTGCCAGCAGCTTGGGGGCGCTAGCTCCTAACGGGCAGTACTTC.

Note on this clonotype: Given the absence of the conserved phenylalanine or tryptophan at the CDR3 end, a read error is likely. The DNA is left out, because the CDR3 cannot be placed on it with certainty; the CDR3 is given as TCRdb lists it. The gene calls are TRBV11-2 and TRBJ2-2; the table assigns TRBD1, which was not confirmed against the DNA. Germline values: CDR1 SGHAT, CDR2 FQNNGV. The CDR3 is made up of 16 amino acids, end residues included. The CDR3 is CVSSLVCTGVAGELSL.